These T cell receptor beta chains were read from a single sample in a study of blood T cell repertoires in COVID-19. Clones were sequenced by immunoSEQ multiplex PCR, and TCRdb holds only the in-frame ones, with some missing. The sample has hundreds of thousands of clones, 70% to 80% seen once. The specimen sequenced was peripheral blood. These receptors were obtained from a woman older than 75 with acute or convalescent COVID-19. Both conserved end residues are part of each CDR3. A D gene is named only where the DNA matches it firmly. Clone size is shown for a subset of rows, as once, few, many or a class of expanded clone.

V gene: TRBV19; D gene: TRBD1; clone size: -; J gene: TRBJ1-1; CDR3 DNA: TGTGCCAGTAGTATGCTAAGGGGGCGCGGAGGCACTGAAGCTTTCTTT; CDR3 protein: CASSMLRGRGGTEAFF
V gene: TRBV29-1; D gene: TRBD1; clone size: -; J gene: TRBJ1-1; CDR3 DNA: TGCAGCGTTGGGGACAGGCAAAACACTGAAGCTTTCTTT; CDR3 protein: CSVGDRQNTEAFF
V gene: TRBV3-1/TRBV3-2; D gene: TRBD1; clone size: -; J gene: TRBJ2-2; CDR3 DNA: TGTGCCAGCAGCCGATCGGGTATAGGGGGCATGACCGGGGAGCTGTTTTTT; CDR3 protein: CASSRSGIGGMTGELFF
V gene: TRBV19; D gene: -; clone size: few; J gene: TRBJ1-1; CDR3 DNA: TGTGCCAGTAGGGCAGCACGGGGCACTGAAGCTTTCTTT; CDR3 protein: CASRAARGTEAFF
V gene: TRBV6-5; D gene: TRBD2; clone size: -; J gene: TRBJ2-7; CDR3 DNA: TGTGCCAGCAGTCCCCCCCCTAGCGGAGGCTACGAGCAGTACTTC; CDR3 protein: CASSPPPSGGYEQYF
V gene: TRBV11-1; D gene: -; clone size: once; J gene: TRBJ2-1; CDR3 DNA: TGTGCCAGCAGCTTAAGCACGGGTGGCAATGAGCAGTTCTTC; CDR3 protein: CASSLSTGGNEQFF
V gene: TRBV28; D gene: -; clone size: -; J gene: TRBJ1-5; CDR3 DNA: TGTGCCGGCGGGGCTAATAGCAATCAGCCCCAGCATTTT; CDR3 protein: CAGGANSNQPQHF
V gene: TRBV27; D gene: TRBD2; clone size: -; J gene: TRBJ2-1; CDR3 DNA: TGTGCCAGCGGGACTAGCCCAACCAGCTCCTACAATGAGCAGTTCTTC; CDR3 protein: CASGTSPTSSYNEQFF
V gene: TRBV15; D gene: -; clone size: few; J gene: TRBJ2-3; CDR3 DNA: TGTGCCACCAGCAGAGATGGCGGGAGCACAGATACGCAGTATTTT; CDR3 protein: CATSRDGGSTDTQYF
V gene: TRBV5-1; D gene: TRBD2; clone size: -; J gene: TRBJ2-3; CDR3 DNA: TGCGCCAGCAGTGGGACTAGCGGGAGGGCAGGAGATACGCAGTATTTT; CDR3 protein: CASSGTSGRAGDTQYF
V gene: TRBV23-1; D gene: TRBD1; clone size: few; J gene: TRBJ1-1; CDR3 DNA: TGCGCCAGCAGTCAGTTTCCCGATCAGGGGGCGAACACTGAAGCTTTCTTT; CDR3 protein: CASSQFPDQGANTEAFF
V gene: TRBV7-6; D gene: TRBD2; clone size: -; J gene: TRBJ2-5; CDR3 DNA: TGTGCCAGCAGCTTATCCGGCGGGAGAGGATTCGGAGAGACCCAGTACTTC; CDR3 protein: CASSLSGGRGFGETQYF
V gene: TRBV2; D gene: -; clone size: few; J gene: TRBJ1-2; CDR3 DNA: TGTGCCAGCAGTGGACCACGCAGGGATGGCTACACCTTC; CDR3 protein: CASSGPRRDGYTF
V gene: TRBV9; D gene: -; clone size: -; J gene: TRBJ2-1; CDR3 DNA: TGTGCCAGCAGCGTAGGGGGAGGAACCTACAATGAGCAGTTCTTC; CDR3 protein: CASSVGGGTYNEQFF
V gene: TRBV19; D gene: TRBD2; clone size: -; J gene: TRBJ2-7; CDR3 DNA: TGTGCCAGTAGGGGGACTAGCGGGCACTACGAGCAGTACTTC; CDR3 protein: CASRGTSGHYEQYF
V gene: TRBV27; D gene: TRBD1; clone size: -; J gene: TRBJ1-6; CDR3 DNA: TGTGCCAGCAGTTTCACCCGGACAGGGAGGCGTTCACCCCTCCACTTT; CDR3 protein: CASSFTRTGRRSPLHF
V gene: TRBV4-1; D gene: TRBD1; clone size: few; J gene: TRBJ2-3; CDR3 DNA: TGCGCCAGCAGCACCTCTGGGACAGGGGTGCGAGATACGCAGTATTTT; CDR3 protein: CASSTSGTGVRDTQYF
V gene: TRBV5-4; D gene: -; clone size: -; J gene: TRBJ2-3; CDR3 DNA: TGTGCCAGCAGCTTCAAGTCTCCTACTCGCGATACGCAGTATTTT; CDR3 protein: CASSFKSPTRDTQYF
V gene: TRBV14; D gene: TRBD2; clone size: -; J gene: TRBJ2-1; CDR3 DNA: TGTGCCAGCAGCCCCCTAAGAAGCGGGAATTCGGGTGAGCAGTTCTTC; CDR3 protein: CASSPLRSGNSGEQFF
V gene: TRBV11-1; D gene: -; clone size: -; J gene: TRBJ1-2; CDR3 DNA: TGTGCCAGCAGCTCAGAAGCTAACTATGGCTACACCTTC; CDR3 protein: CASSSEANYGYTF
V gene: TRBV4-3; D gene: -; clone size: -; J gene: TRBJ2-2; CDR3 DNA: TGCGCCAGCAGCCAAGATGCAGGAACCGGGGAGCTGTTTTTT; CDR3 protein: CASSQDAGTGELFF
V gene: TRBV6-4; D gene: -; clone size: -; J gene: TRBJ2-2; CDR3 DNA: TGTGCCAGCAGTGAGCAGGGCGGCACCGGGGAGCTGTTTTTT; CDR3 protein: CASSEQGGTGELFF
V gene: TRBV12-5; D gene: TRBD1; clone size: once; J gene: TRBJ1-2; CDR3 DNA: TGTGCTAGTGGTTTGGGTAGCCCGGGACAGGGTAGAGGCTACACCTTC; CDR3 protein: CASGLGSPGQGRGYTF
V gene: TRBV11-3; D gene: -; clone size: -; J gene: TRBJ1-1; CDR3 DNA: TGTGCCAGCGGACGCGGGATGAACACTGAAGCTTTCTTT; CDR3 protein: CASGRGMNTEAFF
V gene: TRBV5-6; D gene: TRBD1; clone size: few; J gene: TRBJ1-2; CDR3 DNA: TGTGCCAGCAGCTTGGGGGACAGGAGGGGCGGCTACACCTTC; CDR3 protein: CASSLGDRRGGYTF
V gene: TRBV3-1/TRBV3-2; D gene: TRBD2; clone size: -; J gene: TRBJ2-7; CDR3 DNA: TGTGCCAGCAGCCAACCCGGGACTAGGGTCTACGAGCAGTACTTC; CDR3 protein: CASSQPGTRVYEQYF
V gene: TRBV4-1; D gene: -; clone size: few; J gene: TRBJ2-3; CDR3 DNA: TGCGCCAGCAGCCAATTCGGTCGTAGCACAGATACGCAGTATTTT; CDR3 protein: CASSQFGRSTDTQYF
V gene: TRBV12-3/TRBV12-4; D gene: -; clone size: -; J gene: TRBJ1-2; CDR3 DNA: TGTGCCAGCAGTTCGGGGTATGGCTACACCTTC; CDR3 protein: CASSSGYGYTF
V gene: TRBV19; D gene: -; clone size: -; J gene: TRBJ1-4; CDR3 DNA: TGTGCCAGTAGTATAGAAGGAGTCGGGAGTGAAAAACTGTTTTTT; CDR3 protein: CASSIEGVGSEKLFF
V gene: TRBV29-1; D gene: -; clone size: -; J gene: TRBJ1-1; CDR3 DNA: TGCAGCGCCACGACAAGCCTAAACACTGAAGCTTTCTTT; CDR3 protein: CSATTSLNTEAFF
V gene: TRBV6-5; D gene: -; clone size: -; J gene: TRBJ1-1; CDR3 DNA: TGTGCCAGCAGTTACGGGCAAGTAATGAACACTGAAGCTTTCTTT; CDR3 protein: CASSYGQVMNTEAFF
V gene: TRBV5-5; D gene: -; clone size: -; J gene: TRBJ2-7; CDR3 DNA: TGTGCCAGCAGCTTTCCGGGGATGATGTACGAGCAGTACTTC; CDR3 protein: CASSFPGMMYEQYF
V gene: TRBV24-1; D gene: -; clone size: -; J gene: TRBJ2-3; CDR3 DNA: TGTGCCACCAGTGATACCAGGGAAAAGGCAGATACGCAGTATTTT; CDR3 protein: CATSDTREKADTQYF
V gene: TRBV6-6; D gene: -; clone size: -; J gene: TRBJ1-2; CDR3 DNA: TGTGCCAGCAGTTACTCGAGCGGGAACTATGGCTACACCTTC; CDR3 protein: CASSYSSGNYGYTF